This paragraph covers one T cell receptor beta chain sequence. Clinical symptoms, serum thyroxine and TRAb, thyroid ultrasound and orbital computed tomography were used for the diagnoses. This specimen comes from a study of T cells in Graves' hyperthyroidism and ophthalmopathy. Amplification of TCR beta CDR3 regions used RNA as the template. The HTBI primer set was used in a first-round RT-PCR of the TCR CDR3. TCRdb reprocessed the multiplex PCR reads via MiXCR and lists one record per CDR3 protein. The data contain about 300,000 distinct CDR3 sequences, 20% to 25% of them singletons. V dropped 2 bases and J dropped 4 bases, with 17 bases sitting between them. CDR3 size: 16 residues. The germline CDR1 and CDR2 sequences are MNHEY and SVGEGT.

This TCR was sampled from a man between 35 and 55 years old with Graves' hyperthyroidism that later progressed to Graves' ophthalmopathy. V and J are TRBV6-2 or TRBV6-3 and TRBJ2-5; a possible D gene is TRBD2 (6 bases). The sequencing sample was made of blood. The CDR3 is CASSYGSGGPRETQYF. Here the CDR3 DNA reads TGTGCCAGCAGTTACGGATCCGGGGGACCCAGAGAGACCCAGTACTTC.